The rows below give T cell receptor beta chains drawn from one sample of a study of blood T cell repertoires in COVID-19. The method was immunoSEQ multiplex PCR; TCRdb's version includes in-frame clones alone and lacks a portion of them. Seen here are 100,000 or so clones, 85% observed once, and the top ten hold about 1.7%. Specimen: peripheral blood. These receptors were obtained from a woman in her 70s with active or convalescent COVID-19. CDR3s include the opening cysteine and the closing phenylalanine or tryptophan. Fields, in order: J gene, D gene, clone size, V gene, CDR3 protein, CDR3 DNA. The D gene is left open where the match is weak. Some rows have no size entry. The others give once, few or many, or a class for an expanded clone.

j_gene: TRBJ2-5
d_gene: .
abundance: once
v_gene: TRBV18
CDR3aa: CASSPGQTETQYF
CDR3nt: TGTGCCAGCTCACCAGGGCAAACAGAGACCCAGTACTTC

j_gene: TRBJ1-1
d_gene: TRBD1
abundance: .
v_gene: TRBV15
CDR3aa: CATSRRQGAAEAFF
CDR3nt: TGTGCCACCAGCAGACGCCAGGGGGCGGCTGAAGCTTTCTTT

j_gene: TRBJ2-7
d_gene: TRBD2
abundance: once
v_gene: TRBV27
CDR3aa: CASSQTSASTYEQYF
CDR3nt: TGTGCCAGCAGTCAGACTAGCGCCTCCACCTACGAGCAGTACTTC

j_gene: TRBJ1-2
d_gene: TRBD1
abundance: .
v_gene: TRBV6-5
CDR3aa: CASSSGQYGYTF
CDR3nt: TGTGCCAGCAGTTCGGGACAGTATGGCTACACCTTC

j_gene: TRBJ1-3
d_gene: .
abundance: .
v_gene: TRBV4-2
CDR3aa: CASSQDSQLSGNTIYF
CDR3nt: TGTGCCAGCAGCCAAGATTCGCAACTCTCTGGAAACACCATATATTTT

j_gene: TRBJ1-1
d_gene: TRBD1
abundance: .
v_gene: TRBV6-2/TRBV6-3
CDR3aa: CASSLGQVYGQNTEAFF
CDR3nt: TGTGCCAGCAGTTTGGGACAGGTATATGGGCAGAACACTGAAGCTTTCTTT

j_gene: TRBJ1-1
d_gene: .
abundance: .
v_gene: TRBV7-9
CDR3aa: CASSLVSRLNTEAFF
CDR3nt: TGTGCCAGCAGCTTAGTTTCCAGATTGAACACTGAAGCTTTCTTT

j_gene: TRBJ2-1
d_gene: .
abundance: .
v_gene: TRBV3-1/TRBV3-2
CDR3aa: CASSQADRRYNEQFF
CDR3nt: TGTGCCAGCAGCCAAGCTGACAGGCGTTACAATGAGCAGTTCTTC

j_gene: TRBJ2-1
d_gene: TRBD1
abundance: .
v_gene: TRBV11-2
CDR3aa: CASSIMGQGLDEQFF
CDR3nt: TGTGCCAGCAGCATAATGGGACAGGGCCTCGATGAGCAGTTCTTC

j_gene: TRBJ1-3
d_gene: TRBD1
abundance: .
v_gene: TRBV2
CDR3aa: CASKNPRQGLSGNTIYF
CDR3nt: TGTGCCAGCAAGAACCCCCGACAGGGTCTCTCTGGAAACACCATATATTTT

j_gene: TRBJ2-7
d_gene: .
abundance: .
v_gene: TRBV4-1
CDR3aa: CASSQEERPAYEQYF
CDR3nt: TGCGCCAGCAGCCAAGAGGAGAGACCGGCCTACGAGCAGTACTTC

j_gene: TRBJ2-1
d_gene: .
abundance: .
v_gene: TRBV10-3
CDR3aa: CAISERFGLEQFF
CDR3nt: TGTGCCATCAGTGAGAGGTTTGGACTTGAGCAGTTCTTC

j_gene: TRBJ2-7
d_gene: .
abundance: .
v_gene: TRBV28
CDR3aa: CASSVLGLTDYEQYF
CDR3nt: TGTGCCAGCAGTGTACTGGGACTGACTGACTACGAGCAGTACTTC

j_gene: TRBJ2-1
d_gene: .
abundance: .
v_gene: TRBV28
CDR3aa: CASSLHGANSYNEQFF
CDR3nt: TGTGCCAGCAGTTTACACGGTGCAAACTCCTACAATGAGCAGTTCTTC

j_gene: TRBJ1-1
d_gene: .
abundance: .
v_gene: TRBV18
CDR3aa: CASSPTSPGLWSDEAFF
CDR3nt: TGTGCCAGCTCACCGACATCGCCAGGACTCTGGTCCGATGAAGCTTTCTTT

j_gene: TRBJ1-6
d_gene: TRBD1
abundance: .
v_gene: TRBV19
CDR3aa: CASSTSGTGGSPLHF
CDR3nt: TGTGCCAGTAGTACCTCGGGAACAGGGGGTTCACCCCTCCACTTT

j_gene: TRBJ1-2
d_gene: .
abundance: .
v_gene: TRBV3-1/TRBV3-2
CDR3aa: CASSHLDSQRYGYTF
CDR3nt: TGTGCCAGCAGCCACCTGGACAGCCAAAGGTATGGCTACACCTTC

j_gene: TRBJ1-3
d_gene: TRBD1
abundance: .
v_gene: TRBV28
CDR3aa: CASSLTGFGDTIYF
CDR3nt: TGTGCCAGCAGTCTGACAGGGTTCGGGGACACCATATATTTT

j_gene: TRBJ1-2
d_gene: TRBD1
abundance: once
v_gene: TRBV2
CDR3aa: CASSAEQGGNYGYTF
CDR3nt: TGTGCCAGCAGTGCCGAACAGGGGGGCAACTATGGCTACACCTTC

j_gene: TRBJ1-5
d_gene: TRBD1
abundance: .
v_gene: TRBV25-1
CDR3aa: CASSSTGDPNQPQHF
CDR3nt: TGTGCCAGCAGTTCCACAGGGGATCCCAATCAGCCCCAGCATTTT

j_gene: TRBJ2-1
d_gene: .
abundance: .
v_gene: TRBV5-4
CDR3aa: CASSGQSYNEQFF
CDR3nt: TGTGCCAGCAGCGGACAGTCCTACAATGAGCAGTTCTTC

j_gene: TRBJ1-1
d_gene: .
abundance: .
v_gene: TRBV4-3
CDR3aa: CASSQEPVNTEAFF
CDR3nt: TGCGCCAGCAGCCAAGAACCGGTGAACACTGAAGCTTTCTTT

j_gene: TRBJ2-1
d_gene: .
abundance: .
v_gene: TRBV14
CDR3aa: CASSQGGRTPEQFF
CDR3nt: TGTGCCAGCAGCCAAGGAGGGCGTACCCCTGAGCAGTTCTTC

j_gene: TRBJ2-1
d_gene: TRBD2
abundance: .
v_gene: TRBV10-1
CDR3aa: CASSVGTRNEQFF
CDR3nt: TGCGCCAGCAGTGTGGGGACTAGAAATGAGCAGTTCTTC

j_gene: TRBJ1-2
d_gene: TRBD1
abundance: .
v_gene: TRBV28
CDR3aa: CASSSGAGTGFAGYTF
CDR3nt: TGTGCCAGCAGTTCGGGGGCCGGGACAGGGTTCGCTGGCTACACCTTC

j_gene: TRBJ1-2
d_gene: .
abundance: .
v_gene: TRBV4-3
CDR3aa: CASSQDTGLLGYTF
CDR3nt: TGCGCCAGCAGCCAAGATACCGGACTGTTAGGCTACACCTTC

j_gene: TRBJ1-2
d_gene: .
abundance: .
v_gene: TRBV28
CDR3aa: CASNPSEGGGYTF
CDR3nt: TGTGCCAGCAACCCATCGGAGGGTGGCGGCTACACCTTC

j_gene: TRBJ2-1
d_gene: TRBD2
abundance: .
v_gene: TRBV24-1
CDR3aa: CATSDLGTSFYNEQFF
CDR3nt: TGTGCCACCAGTGATTTGGGGACTAGTTTCTACAATGAGCAGTTCTTC

j_gene: TRBJ1-3
d_gene: .
abundance: .
v_gene: TRBV18
CDR3aa: CASSPPEVSSGNTIYF
CDR3nt: TGTGCCAGCTCACCACCGGAGGTATCTTCTGGAAACACCATATATTTT

j_gene: TRBJ2-5
d_gene: .
abundance: .
v_gene: TRBV6-1
CDR3aa: CASSDRGFSGETQYF
CDR3nt: TGTGCCAGCAGTGACAGAGGATTTTCGGGAGAGACCCAGTACTTC

j_gene: TRBJ1-6
d_gene: .
abundance: .
v_gene: TRBV7-9
CDR3aa: CASSANRDSPLHF
CDR3nt: TGTGCCAGCAGCGCTAACAGGGACTCACCCCTCCACTTT

j_gene: TRBJ2-1
d_gene: .
abundance: .
v_gene: TRBV10-3
CDR3aa: CAIRAGSSYNEQFF
CDR3nt: TGTGCCATCCGAGCGGGCAGCTCCTACAATGAGCAGTTCTTC

j_gene: TRBJ1-2
d_gene: .
abundance: .
v_gene: TRBV5-6
CDR3aa: CASSPGDYGYTF
CDR3nt: TGTGCCAGCAGTCCAGGGGACTATGGCTACACCTTC

j_gene: TRBJ2-2
d_gene: TRBD2
abundance: .
v_gene: TRBV4-3
CDR3aa: CASSQEIPGGPFTGELFF
CDR3nt: TGCGCCAGCAGCCAAGAAATCCCGGGGGGACCCTTTACCGGGGAGCTGTTTTTT

j_gene: TRBJ2-2
d_gene: .
abundance: .
v_gene: TRBV15
CDR3aa: CATSEAVNTGELFF
CDR3nt: TGTGCCACCAGCGAAGCGGTTAACACCGGGGAGCTGTTTTTT

j_gene: TRBJ2-1
d_gene: TRBD2
abundance: .
v_gene: TRBV6-1
CDR3aa: CASSENSGAYNEQFF
CDR3nt: TGTGCCAGCAGTGAAAATAGCGGGGCCTACAATGAGCAGTTCTTC

j_gene: TRBJ2-1
d_gene: .
abundance: .
v_gene: TRBV3-1/TRBV3-2
CDR3aa: CASSLRGGEQFF
CDR3nt: TGTGCCAGCAGCCTCAGGGGCGGTGAGCAGTTCTTC

j_gene: TRBJ2-1
d_gene: TRBD2
abundance: .
v_gene: TRBV4-2
CDR3aa: CASSQAGTSAYNEQFF
CDR3nt: TGTGCCAGCAGCCAAGCCGGGACTAGCGCGTACAATGAGCAGTTCTTC

j_gene: TRBJ2-6
d_gene: .
abundance: .
v_gene: TRBV18
CDR3aa: CASSPRELTGANVLTF
CDR3nt: TGTGCCAGCTCACCTCGGGAATTGACGGGGGCCAACGTCCTGACTTTC

j_gene: TRBJ1-1
d_gene: TRBD1
abundance: .
v_gene: TRBV18
CDR3aa: CASSQLQQGPEAFF
CDR3nt: TGTGCCAGCTCGCAACTTCAACAGGGGCCTGAAGCTTTCTTT

j_gene: TRBJ1-1
d_gene: .
abundance: .
v_gene: TRBV10-3
CDR3aa: CATTDSSTEAFF
CDR3nt: TGTGCCACTACAGACAGTTCCACTGAAGCTTTCTTT

j_gene: TRBJ1-5
d_gene: .
abundance: .
v_gene: TRBV5-6
CDR3aa: CASSLAGELQPQHF
CDR3nt: TGTGCCAGCAGCTTGGCCGGGGAACTCCAGCCCCAGCATTTT

j_gene: TRBJ2-3
d_gene: TRBD2
abundance: .
v_gene: TRBV3-1/TRBV3-2
CDR3aa: CASSHYGASGSADTQYF
CDR3nt: TGTGCCAGCAGCCATTATGGGGCTAGCGGGAGCGCGGATACGCAGTATTTT

j_gene: TRBJ1-5
d_gene: TRBD1
abundance: .
v_gene: TRBV10-3
CDR3aa: CAISETGQHNQPQHF
CDR3nt: TGTGCCATCAGTGAGACGGGACAGCACAATCAGCCCCAGCATTTT

j_gene: TRBJ1-4
d_gene: TRBD1
abundance: .
v_gene: TRBV30
CDR3aa: CASIARGQPNEKLFF
CDR3nt: TGTGCCTCCATCGCCCGGGGACAGCCTAATGAAAAACTGTTTTTT